A single sample is the source of the 16 T cell receptor beta chains below, sequenced in a study of T cells in women clearing cervical HPV infection. The protocol was immunoSEQ multiplex PCR, while the TCRdb copy is restricted to in-frame clones and leaves out a portion. The sample totals about 17,000 clones. The sequenced material came from blood buffy coat. The receptors come from a woman aged 18 to 75 with a cervical HPV16 infection that either progressed to CIN3+ or cleared (not recorded which).

A remark on this clone: The read ends 3 residues before the CDR3 terminus; that terminus is restored from the germline J gene. The V call is TRBV6-1, the J call TRBJ1-1; D possibly corresponds to TRBD1 (5 bases). The germline gives CDR1 MNHNS, CDR2 SASEGT. The CDR3 has 17 residues. Trimming left V 2 bases short and J 0 bases short, with 16 bases between. CDR3 sequence: CASSESLTVRLNTEAFF. The sequenced CDR3 bases are TGTGCCAGCAGTGAAAGTTTGACAGTTAGATTGAACACTGAA.

With respect to this clone: The observed sequence ends 3 residues before the CDR3 terminus, with the missing tail filled in from the germline J gene. The chain links TRBV2 to TRBJ1-5; D not certain. This CDR3 has 14 amino acids. Trimming stripped 2 bases from V and 1 base from J, with 6 bases between. Germline CDR1 and CDR2: SNHLY and FYNNEI. The CDR3: CASSEIRSNQPQHF. CDR3 DNA (partial): TGTGCCAGCAGTGAAATTAGAAGCAATCAGCCC.

Comments on this clone: The read gets to within 3 residues of the CDR3 end, and the germline J gene fills in the rest. The V and J genes are TRBV2 and TRBJ1-2; D uncertain. The CDR3 consists of 12 residues. Trimming took 4 bases from V and 4 from J, leaving 7 bases between them. CDR1 is SNHLY, CDR2 FYNNEI, per germline. The chain's CDR3 is CASSVGSYGYTF. The sequenced CDR3 bases are TGTGCCAGCAGTGTAGGGTCCTATGGC.

As for this clone: The CDR3 end falls 3 residues outside the read, so it is completed with the germline J gene. The chain is built from TRBV2 and TRBJ1-2; possibly TRBD1 for D (5 bases). V was shortened by 8 bases and J by 0 bases, with 10 bases between the two germline ends. The CDR3 contains 13 residues. The germline CDR1 and CDR2 sequences are SNHLY and FYNNEI. CDR3 residues: CASRGEANYGYTF. The CDR3 DNA, read in part, is TGTGCCAGCCGGGGGGAAGCTAACTATGGC.

In the case of this clone: The CDR3 is cut off 3 residues early in the read; its end comes from the germline J gene. This chain connects TRBV9 to TRBJ2-3; 11 positions agree with TRBD2. There are 15 residues in the CDR3. The J segment lost 3 bases and the V segment lost 3 bases, leaving 3 bases of the junction unmatched. Germline CDR1 and CDR2: SGDLS and YYNGEE. CDR3 loop: CASSASGGRTDTQYF. The part of the CDR3 DNA that was read is TGTGCCAGCAGCGCTAGCGGGGGGCGGACAGATACG.

A note on this clone: Read data end 3 residues before the CDR3 end; the end is taken from the germline J gene. V usage is TRBV28 and J usage is TRBJ2-7, with 8 bases fitting TRBD1. The CDR3 runs to 14 residues. Germline CDR1 MDHEN, CDR2 SYDVKM. V shed 8 bases, J shed 2 bases, and the junction held 8 bases outside the gene matches. CDR3 loop: CASLGQGGPYEQYF. CDR3 DNA, as far as it was read: TGTGCCAGCCTCGGACAGGGTGGCCCCTACGAG. The variable domain in full, completed from reference TRBV28 and TRBJ2-7, reads DVKVTQSSRYLVKRTGEKVFLECVQDMDHENMFWYRQDPGLGLRLIYFSYDVKMKEKGDIPEGYSVSREKKERFSLILESASTNQTSMYLCASLGQGGPYEQYFGPGTRLTVT.

In regard to this clone: Read coverage stops 3 residues before the CDR3 terminus; the germline J gene supplies the remainder. This chain joins TRBV19 and TRBJ1-2, with 8 bases identical to TRBD1. This CDR3 has 15 amino acids. Germline-derived CDR1 and CDR2 are LNHDA and SQIVND (reference sequence). CDR3 amino acids: CASSAQGQAPLGYTF. The DNA read from the CDR3 is TGTGCCAGTAGTGCTCAGGGACAGGCCCCTTTGGGC.

Note on this clone: The CDR3 end is not reached by the read, which stops 3 residues before it; the germline J gene fills it in. The chain joins TRBV6-1 to TRBJ2-7, with D perhaps TRBD1 (5 bases). The V and J ends lost 4 bases and 4 bases respectively, with 20 bases between them. The CDR3 totals 16 residues. In germline, CDR1 is MNHNS, CDR2 SASEGT. CDR3 amino acids: CASSAYTRPQGYEQYF. The covered CDR3 bases are TGTGCCAGCAGTGCTTATACCAGACCCCAGGGTTACGAG.

Details on this clone: Read data end 3 residues before the CDR3 end; the end is taken from the germline J gene. Different DNA sequences within this sample yield the same CDR3. The chain links TRBV5-4 to TRBJ2-1, with 7 bases lining up with TRBD1. Germline V gene sequence: CDR1 SGHNT, CDR2 YYREEE (reference sequence). The CDR3 is 12 residues long. With 6 bases clipped from V and 7 bases from J, the junction kept 4 bases outside the gene matches. CDR3 amino acids: CASTQTGNEQFF. The sequenced part of the CDR3 DNA is TGTGCCAGCACCCAGACAGGGAATGAG.

Turning to this clone: The junction departs from germline at one end; a sequencing error may be responsible. The read finishes 3 residues shy of the CDR3 end, and the germline J gene is used to complete it. The chain couples TRBV7-9 to TRBJ2-7; D is uncertain. CDR1 and CDR2 (germline): SEHNR, FQNEAQ (reference sequence). This CDR3 comprises 12 residues. The DNA read from the CDR3 is TGTTCCAGCAGCCAGATGTCGTACGAG. Protein: CSSSQMSYE. The whole CDR3 sequence is CSSSQMSYEQYF. The full variable domain, rest sourced from reference TRBV7-9 and TRBJ2-7, is DTGVSQNPRHKITKRGQNVTFRCDPISEHNRLYWYRQTLGQGPEFLTYFQNEAQLEKSRLLSDRFSAERPKGSFSTLEIQRTEQGDSAMYLCSSSQMSYEQYFGPGTRLTVT.

As for this clone: The missing CDR3 end, 3 residues past where the read stops, is filled in from the germline J gene. The chain joins TRBV27 to TRBJ2-3, with 7 bases aligning to TRBD2. V was pared by 2 bases and J by 4 bases, with 6 bases of the junction left unmatched. Germline V gene sequence: CDR1 MNHEY, CDR2 SMNVEV (reference sequence). The CDR3 extends over 15 amino acids. Incomplete CDR3 DNA: TGTGCCAGCAGTTTAGACTCGGGGGGAGCAGATACG. It yields the protein CASSLDSGGADT. The complete CDR3 protein is CASSLDSGGADTQYF.

Note on this clone: Read sequence stops 3 residues before the CDR3 end, and the germline J gene provides the missing end. V is TRBV5-1 and J is TRBJ1-2; 8 positions agree with TRBD1. This CDR3 comprises 14 residues. Trimming at V came to 4 bases and at J to 4 bases, leaving 6 bases not matched to a gene. In germline, CDR1 is SGHRS, CDR2 YFSETQ. Incomplete CDR3 DNA: TGCGCCAGCAGCGTAGACAGGGGAGGCTATGGC. Encoded protein: CASSVDRGGYG. The whole CDR3 sequence reads CASSVDRGGYGYTF.

On this clone itself: The sequenced fragment ends 3 residues before the CDR3 boundary, so the rest is inferred from the germline J gene. V is TRBV30 and J is TRBJ1-2; D may be TRBD1 (5 bases). The CDR3 has 13 residues. The germline gives CDR1 GTSNPN, CDR2 SVGIG (reference sequence). V lost 6 bases and J 1 base, leaving 12 bases between the germline ends. The part of the CDR3 DNA that was read is TGTGCCTGCCAGACAGAGCTTAACTATGGC. This codes for CACQTELNYG. The full CDR3 is CACQTELNYGYTF.

The sequenced part of the CDR3 DNA is TGCGCCAGCAGCTCTAGTAGGAATACG. It yields the protein CASSSSRNT. The full-length CDR3 reads as CASSSSRNTQYF. This sequence joins TRBV5-1 and TRBJ2-3, with unresolved D. The read ends 3 residues shy of where the CDR3 ends; the end is completed using the germline J gene. Germline lookup yields CDR1 SGHRS and CDR2 YFSETQ. V gave up 3 bases and J gave up 7 bases, with 9 bases separating them. The CDR3 is 12 residues long.

Note on this clone: The observed sequence ends 3 residues before the CDR3 terminus, with the missing tail filled in from the germline J gene. The V gene is TRBV2, the J gene TRBJ1-2; 9 nucleotides match TRBD1. This CDR3 has 13 residues. J lost 7 bases, V lost 8 bases, and 8 bases had no gene match. The V gene's germline CDR1 is SNHLY and CDR2 FYNNEI. The CDR3 region is CASGTGREVGYTF. Incomplete CDR3 DNA: TGTGCCAGCGGGACAGGGCGGGAAGTTGGC.

Comment on this clone: Read coverage stops 3 residues before the CDR3 terminus; the germline J gene supplies the remainder. The chain links TRBV4-1 to TRBJ2-3; D may be TRBD2 (6 bases). Trimming pared 0 bases from V and 2 bases from J, leaving 15 bases between. The germline CDR1 and CDR2 sequences are MGHRA and YSYEKL. The CDR3 covers 17 residues. Partial CDR3 DNA: TGCGCCAGCAGCCAAGACCCCGGAGGGCAGCTCACAGATACG. Protein: CASSQDPGGQLTDT. The CDR3 in its entirety is CASSQDPGGQLTDTQYF.